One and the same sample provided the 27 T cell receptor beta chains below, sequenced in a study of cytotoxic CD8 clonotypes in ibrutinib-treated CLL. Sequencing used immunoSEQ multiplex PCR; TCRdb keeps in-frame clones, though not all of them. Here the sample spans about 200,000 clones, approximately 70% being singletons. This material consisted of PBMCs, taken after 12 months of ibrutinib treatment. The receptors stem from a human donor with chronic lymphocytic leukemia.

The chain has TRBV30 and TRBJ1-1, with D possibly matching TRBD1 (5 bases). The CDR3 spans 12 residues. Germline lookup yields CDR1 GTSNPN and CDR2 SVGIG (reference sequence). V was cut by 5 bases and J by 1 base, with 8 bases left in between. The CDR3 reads CAWVGGNTEAFF. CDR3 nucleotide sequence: TGTGCCTGGGTCGGGGGGAACACTGAAGCTTTCTTT.

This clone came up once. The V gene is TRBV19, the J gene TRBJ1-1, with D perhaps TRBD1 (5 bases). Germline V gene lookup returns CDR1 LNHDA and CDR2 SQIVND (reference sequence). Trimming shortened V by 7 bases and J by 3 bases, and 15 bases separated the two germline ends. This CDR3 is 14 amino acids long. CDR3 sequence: CASMRWGSDTEAFF. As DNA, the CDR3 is TGTGCCAGTATGAGGTGGGGCTCAGACACTGAAGCTTTCTTT.

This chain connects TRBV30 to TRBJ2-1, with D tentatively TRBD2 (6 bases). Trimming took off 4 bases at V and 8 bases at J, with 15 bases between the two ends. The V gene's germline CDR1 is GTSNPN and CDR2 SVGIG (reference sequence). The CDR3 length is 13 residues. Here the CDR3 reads CAWKLAFLDEQFF. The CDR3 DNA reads TGTGCCTGGAAACTAGCTTTCCTCGATGAGCAGTTCTTC.

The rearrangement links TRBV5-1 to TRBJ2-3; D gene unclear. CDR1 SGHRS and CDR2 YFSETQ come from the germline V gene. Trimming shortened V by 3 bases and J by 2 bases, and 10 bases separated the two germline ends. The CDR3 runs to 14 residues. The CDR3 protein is CASSSGQNTDTQYF. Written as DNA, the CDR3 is TGCGCCAGCAGCTCCGGGCAGAACACAGATACGCAGTATTTT.

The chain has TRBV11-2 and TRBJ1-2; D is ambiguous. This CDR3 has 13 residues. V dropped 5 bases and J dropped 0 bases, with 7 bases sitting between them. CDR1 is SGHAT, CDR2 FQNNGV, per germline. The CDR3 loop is CASSAISNYGYTF. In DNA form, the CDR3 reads TGTGCCAGCAGCGCAATCTCTAACTATGGCTACACCTTC.

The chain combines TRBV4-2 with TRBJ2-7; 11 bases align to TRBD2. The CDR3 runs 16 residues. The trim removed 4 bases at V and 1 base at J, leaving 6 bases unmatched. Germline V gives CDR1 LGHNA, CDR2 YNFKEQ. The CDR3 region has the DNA TGTGCCAGCAGCCCCACTAGCGGGAGAGGGTCCTACGAGCAGTACTTC. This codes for CASSPTSGRGSYEQYF.

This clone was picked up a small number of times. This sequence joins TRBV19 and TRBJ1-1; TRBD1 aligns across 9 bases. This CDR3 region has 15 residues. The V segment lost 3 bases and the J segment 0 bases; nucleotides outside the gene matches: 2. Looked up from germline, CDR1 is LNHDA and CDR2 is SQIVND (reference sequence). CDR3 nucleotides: TGTGCCAGTAGTATGGGGACAGGGATGAACACTGAAGCTTTCTTT. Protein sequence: CASSMGTGMNTEAFF.

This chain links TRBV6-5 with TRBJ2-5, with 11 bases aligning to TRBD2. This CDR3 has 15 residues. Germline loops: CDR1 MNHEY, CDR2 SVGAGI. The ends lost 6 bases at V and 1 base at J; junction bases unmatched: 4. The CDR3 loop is CASSPGLAVQETQYF. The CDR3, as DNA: TGTGCCAGCAGCCCGGGACTAGCGGTCCAAGAGACCCAGTACTTC.

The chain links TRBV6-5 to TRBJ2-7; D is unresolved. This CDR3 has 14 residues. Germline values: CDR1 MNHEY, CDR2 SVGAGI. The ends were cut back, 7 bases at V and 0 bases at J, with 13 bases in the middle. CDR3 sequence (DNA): TGTGCCAGCAAATTGAGTCGAAGCTCCTACGAGCAGTACTTC. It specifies CASKLSRSSYEQYF.

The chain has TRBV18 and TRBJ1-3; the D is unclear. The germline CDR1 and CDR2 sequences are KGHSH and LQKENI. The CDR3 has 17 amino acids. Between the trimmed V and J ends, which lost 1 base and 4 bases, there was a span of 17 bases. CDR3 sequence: CASSPQSPGSSGNTIYF. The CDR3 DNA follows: TGTGCCAGCTCACCACAGTCTCCAGGATCTTCCGGAAACACCATATATTTT.

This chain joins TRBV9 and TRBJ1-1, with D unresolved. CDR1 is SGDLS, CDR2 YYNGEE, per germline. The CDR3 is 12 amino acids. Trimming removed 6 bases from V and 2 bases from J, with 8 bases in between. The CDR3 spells CASTGINTEAFF. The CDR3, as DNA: TGTGCCAGCACCGGGATCAACACTGAAGCTTTCTTT.

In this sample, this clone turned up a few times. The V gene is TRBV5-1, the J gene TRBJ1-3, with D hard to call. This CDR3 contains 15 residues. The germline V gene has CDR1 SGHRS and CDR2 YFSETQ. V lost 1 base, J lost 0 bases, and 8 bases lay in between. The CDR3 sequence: CASSLSGVSGNTIYF. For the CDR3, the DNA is TGCGCCAGCAGCTTGAGCGGGGTCTCTGGAAACACCATATATTTT.

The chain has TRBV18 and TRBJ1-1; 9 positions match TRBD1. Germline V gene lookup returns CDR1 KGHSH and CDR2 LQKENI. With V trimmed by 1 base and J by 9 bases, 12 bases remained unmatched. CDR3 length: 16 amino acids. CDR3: CASSPQKGQGYTKAFF. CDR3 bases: TGTGCCAGCTCACCACAGAAAGGACAGGGGTATACTAAAGCTTTCTTT.

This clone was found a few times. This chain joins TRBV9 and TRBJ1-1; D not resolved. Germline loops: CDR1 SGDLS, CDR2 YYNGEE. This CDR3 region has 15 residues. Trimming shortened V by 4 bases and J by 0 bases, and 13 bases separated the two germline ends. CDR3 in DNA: TGTGCCAGCAGCCCCCGACAAGACATGAACACTGAAGCTTTCTTT. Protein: CASSPRQDMNTEAFF.

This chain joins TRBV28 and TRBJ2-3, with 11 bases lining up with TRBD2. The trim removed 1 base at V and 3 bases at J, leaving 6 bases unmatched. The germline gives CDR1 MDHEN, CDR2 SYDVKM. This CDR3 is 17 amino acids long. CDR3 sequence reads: CASSLLTSGSITDTQYF. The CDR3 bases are TGTGCCAGCAGTTTATTAACTAGCGGGAGTATAACAGATACGCAGTATTTT.

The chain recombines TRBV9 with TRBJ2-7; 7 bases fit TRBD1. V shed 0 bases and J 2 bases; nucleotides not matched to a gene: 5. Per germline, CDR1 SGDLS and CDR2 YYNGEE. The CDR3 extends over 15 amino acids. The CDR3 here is CASSVASTGPYEQYF. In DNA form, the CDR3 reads TGTGCCAGCAGCGTAGCGTCGACAGGGCCCTACGAGCAGTACTTC.

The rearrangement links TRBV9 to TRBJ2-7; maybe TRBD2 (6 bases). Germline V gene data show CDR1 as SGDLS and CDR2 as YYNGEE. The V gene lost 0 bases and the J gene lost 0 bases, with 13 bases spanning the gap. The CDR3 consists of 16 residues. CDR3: CASSVAPSVSSYEQYF. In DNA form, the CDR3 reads TGTGCCAGCAGCGTAGCTCCTAGCGTAAGCTCCTACGAGCAGTACTTC.

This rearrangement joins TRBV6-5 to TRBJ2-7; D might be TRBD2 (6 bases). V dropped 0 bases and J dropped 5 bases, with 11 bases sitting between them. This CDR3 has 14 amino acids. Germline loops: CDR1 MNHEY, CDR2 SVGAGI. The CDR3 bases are TGTGCCAGCAGTTACTCGACTAGTCGGAACGAGCAGTACTTC. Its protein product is CASSYSTSRNEQYF.

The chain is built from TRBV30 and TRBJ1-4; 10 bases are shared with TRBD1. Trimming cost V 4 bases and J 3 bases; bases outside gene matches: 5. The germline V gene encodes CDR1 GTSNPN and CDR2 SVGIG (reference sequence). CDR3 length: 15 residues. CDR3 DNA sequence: TGTGCCTGGAACGGACAGGGGGAATCTAATGAAAAACTGTTTTTT. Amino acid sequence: CAWNGQGESNEKLFF. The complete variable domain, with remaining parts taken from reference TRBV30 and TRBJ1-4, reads SQTIHQWPATLVQPVGSPLSLECTVEGTSNPNLYWYRQAAGRGLQLLFYSVGIGQISSEVPQNLSASRPQDRQFILSSKKLLLSDSGFYLCAWNGQGESNEKLFFGSGTQLSVL.

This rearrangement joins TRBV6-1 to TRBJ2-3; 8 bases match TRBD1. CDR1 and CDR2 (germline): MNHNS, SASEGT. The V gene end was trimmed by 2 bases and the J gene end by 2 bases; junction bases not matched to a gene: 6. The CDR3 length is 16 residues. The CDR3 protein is CASSEWTGSTTDTQYF. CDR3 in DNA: TGTGCCAGCAGTGAATGGACAGGGTCGACCACAGATACGCAGTATTTT.

CDR3 coding DNA: TGTGCCTGGAACAACTGGGACAGGACCCAAGAGACCCAGTACTTC. It is translated as CAWNNWDRTQETQYF. This chain connects TRBV30 to TRBJ2-5, with TRBD1 matching over 8 bases. In germline, CDR1 is GTSNPN, CDR2 SVGIG (reference sequence). V lost 4 bases to trimming and J lost 1 base; unmatched junction nucleotides: 8. The CDR3 spans 15 residues.

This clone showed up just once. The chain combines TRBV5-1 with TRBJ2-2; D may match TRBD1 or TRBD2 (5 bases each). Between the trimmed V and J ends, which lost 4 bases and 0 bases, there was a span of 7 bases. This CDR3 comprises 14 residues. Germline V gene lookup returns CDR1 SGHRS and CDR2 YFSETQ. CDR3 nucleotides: TGCGCCAGCAGCCCGGGACCGAACACCGGGGAGCTGTTTTTT. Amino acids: CASSPGPNTGELFF. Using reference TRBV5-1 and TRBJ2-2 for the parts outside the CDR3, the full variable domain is KAGVTQTPRYLIKTRGQQVTLSCSPISGHRSVSWYQQTPGQGLQFLFEYFSETQRNKGNFPGRFSGRQFSNSRSEMNVSTLELGDSALYLCASSPGPNTGELFFGEGSRLTVL.

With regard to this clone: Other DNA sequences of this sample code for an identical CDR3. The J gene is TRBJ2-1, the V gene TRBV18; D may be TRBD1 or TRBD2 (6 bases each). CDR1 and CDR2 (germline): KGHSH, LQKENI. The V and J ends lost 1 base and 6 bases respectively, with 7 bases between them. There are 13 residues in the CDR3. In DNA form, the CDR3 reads TGTGCCAGCTCACCACAGGGGGGCAATGAGCAGTTCTTC. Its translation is CASSPQGGNEQFF.

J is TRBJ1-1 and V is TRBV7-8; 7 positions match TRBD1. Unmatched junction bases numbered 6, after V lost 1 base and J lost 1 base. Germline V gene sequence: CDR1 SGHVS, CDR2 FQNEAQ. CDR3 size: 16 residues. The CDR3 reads CASSLVGAGGNTEAFF. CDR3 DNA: TGTGCCAGCAGCTTAGTTGGGGCAGGGGGGAACACTGAAGCTTTCTTT. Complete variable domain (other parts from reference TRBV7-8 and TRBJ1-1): GAGVSQSPRYKVAKRGQDVALRCDPISGHVSLFWYQQALGQGPEFLTYFQNEAQLDKSGLPSDRFFAERPEGSVSTLKIQRTQQEDSAVYLCASSLVGAGGNTEAFFGQGTRLTVV.

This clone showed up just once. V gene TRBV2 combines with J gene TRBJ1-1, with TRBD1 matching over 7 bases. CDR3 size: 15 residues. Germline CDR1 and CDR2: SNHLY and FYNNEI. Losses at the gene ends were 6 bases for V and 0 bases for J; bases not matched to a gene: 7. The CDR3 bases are TGTGCCAGCAGATCGGACAGGATATTGAACACTGAAGCTTTCTTT. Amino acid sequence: CASRSDRILNTEAFF.

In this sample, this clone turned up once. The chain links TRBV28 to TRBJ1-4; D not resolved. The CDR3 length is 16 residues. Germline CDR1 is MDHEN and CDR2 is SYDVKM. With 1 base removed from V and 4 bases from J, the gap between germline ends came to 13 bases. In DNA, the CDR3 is TGTGCCAGCAGTTTATCAGAGTGGGCGGTTAATGAAAAACTGTTTTTT. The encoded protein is CASSLSEWAVNEKLFF.

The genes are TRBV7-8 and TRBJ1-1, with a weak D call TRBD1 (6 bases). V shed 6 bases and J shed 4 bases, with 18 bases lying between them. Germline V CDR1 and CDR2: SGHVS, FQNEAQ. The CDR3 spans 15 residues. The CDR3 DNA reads TGTGCCAGCAGGCCTCTCGGGGGGCGAGGCACTGAAGCTTTCTTT. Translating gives CASRPLGGRGTEAFF.